This T cell receptor beta chain comes out of a study of spatial heterogeneity in lung cancer. Study context: Detected sequences consistently included more beta-chain ones than alpha-chain ones. A T cell module score from matched bulk RNA-seq correlated strongly with TCR transcript counts in tumor regions.

Study-wide findings and caveats: Tracking of tumor mutation counts was seen in expanded intratumoral alpha and beta TCR counts.

TCRdb re-called the 5' RACE reads through MiXCR, storing one row per CDR3 protein. Of about 8,100 distinct CDR3 sequences in the sample, roughly 12% were seen once. This clonotype was recorded many times. What it binds is not known. The CDR3 contains 15 residues. CDR1 SGHNT and CDR2 YYREEE come from the germline V gene (reference sequence). Trimming removed 4 bases from V and 4 bases from J, with 14 bases in between. Noted time point: sample taken at primary tumor resection. The donors, fewer than 90 patients with untreated early-stage non-small cell lung cancer, provided the samples. The study sequenced unsorted whole RNA from tumor, nontumor lung or frozen PBMC.

The TCR sequence derives from a male donor with early-stage non-small cell lung cancer. The V call is TRBV5-4, the J call TRBJ2-2, with no clear D. The specimen was lung tumor tissue, collected at surgery. CDR3 bases: TGTGCCAGCAGCCCCTCAGGAACGTCCACCGGGGAGCTGTTTTTT. Amino acid sequence: CASSPSGTSTGELFF.